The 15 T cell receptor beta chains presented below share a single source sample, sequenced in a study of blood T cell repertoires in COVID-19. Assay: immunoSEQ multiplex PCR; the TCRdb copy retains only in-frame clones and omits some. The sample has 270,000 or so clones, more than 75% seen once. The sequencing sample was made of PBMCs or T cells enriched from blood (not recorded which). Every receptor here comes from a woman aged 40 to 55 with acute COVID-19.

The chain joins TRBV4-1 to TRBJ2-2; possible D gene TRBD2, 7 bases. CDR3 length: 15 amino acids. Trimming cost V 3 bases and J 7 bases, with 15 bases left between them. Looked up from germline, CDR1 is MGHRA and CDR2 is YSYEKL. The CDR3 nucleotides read TGCGCCAGCAGCCATCCTGGACTAGGGGGCGGGGAGCTGTTTTTT. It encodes CASSHPGLGGGELFF.

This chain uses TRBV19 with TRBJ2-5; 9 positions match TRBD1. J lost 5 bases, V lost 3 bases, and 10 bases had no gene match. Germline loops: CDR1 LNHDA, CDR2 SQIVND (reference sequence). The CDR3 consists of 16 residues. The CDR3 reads CASSMSAQGAHETQYF. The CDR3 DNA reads TGTGCCAGTAGTATGTCGGCACAGGGGGCACACGAGACCCAGTACTTC.

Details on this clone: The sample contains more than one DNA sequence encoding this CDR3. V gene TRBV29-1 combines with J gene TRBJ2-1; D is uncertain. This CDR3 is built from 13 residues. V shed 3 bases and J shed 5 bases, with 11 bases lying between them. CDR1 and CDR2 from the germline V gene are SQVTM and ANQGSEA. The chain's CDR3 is CSVEWRGDNEQFF. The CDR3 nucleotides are TGCAGCGTTGAGTGGAGAGGAGACAATGAGCAGTTCTTC.

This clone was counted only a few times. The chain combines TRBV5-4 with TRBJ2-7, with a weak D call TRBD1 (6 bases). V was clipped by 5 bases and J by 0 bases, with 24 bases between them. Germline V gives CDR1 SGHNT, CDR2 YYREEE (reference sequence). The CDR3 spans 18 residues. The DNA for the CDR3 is TGTGCCAGCAGTCGGACAGCAGGCGCCATACCGGGCTCCTACGAGCAGTACTTC. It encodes CASSRTAGAIPGSYEQYF.

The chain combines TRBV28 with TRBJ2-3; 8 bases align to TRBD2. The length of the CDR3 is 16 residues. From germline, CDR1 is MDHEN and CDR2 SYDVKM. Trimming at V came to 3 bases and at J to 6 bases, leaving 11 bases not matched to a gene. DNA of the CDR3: TGTGCCAGCAGTTTGGGTGGTAGCGGGGACGGGGATACGCAGTATTTT. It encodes CASSLGGSGDGDTQYF.

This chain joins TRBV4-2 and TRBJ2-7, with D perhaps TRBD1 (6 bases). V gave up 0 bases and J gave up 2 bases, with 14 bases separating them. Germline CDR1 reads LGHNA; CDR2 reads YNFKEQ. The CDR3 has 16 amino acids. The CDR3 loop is CASSQDPLTGTYEQYF. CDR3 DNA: TGTGCCAGCAGCCAAGACCCCTTGACAGGAACCTACGAGCAGTACTTC.

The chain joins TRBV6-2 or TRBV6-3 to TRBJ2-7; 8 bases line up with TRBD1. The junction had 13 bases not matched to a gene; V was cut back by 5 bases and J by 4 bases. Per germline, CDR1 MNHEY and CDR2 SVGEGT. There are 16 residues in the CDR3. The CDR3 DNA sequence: TGTGCCAGCAGTCCGTACCCCGGGACAGGAGAATACGAGCAGTACTTC. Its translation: CASSPYPGTGEYEQYF.

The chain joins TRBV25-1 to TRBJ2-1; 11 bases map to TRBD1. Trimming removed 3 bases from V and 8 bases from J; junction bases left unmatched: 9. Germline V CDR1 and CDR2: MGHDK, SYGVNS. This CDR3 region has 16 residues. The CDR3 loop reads CASSEQGTGGYDEQFF. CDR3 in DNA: TGTGCCAGCAGTGAGCAAGGGACAGGGGGTTACGATGAGCAGTTCTTC.

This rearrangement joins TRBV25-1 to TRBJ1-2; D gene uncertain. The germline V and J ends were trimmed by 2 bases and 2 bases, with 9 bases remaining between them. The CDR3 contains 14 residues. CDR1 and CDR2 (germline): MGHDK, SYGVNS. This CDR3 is CASSEAVPNYGYTF. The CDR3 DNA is TGTGCCAGCAGTGAAGCAGTCCCCAACTATGGCTACACCTTC.

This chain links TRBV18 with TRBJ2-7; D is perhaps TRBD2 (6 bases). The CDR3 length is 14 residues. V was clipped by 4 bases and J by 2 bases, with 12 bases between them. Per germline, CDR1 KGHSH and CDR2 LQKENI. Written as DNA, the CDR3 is TGTGCCAGCTCACGACAAGGGACTCCCTACGAGCAGTACTTC. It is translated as CASSRQGTPYEQYF.

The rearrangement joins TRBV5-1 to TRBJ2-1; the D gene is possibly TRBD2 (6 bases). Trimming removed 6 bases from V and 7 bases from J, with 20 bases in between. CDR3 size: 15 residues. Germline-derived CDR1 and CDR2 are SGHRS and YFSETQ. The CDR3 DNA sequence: TGCGCCAGCACAGTAACGGGAGCGGGTGGGAATGAGCAGTTCTTC. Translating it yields CASTVTGAGGNEQFF.

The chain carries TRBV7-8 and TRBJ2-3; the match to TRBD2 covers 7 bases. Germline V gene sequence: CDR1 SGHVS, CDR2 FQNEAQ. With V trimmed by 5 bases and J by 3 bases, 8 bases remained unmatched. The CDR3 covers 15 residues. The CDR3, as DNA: TGTGCCAGCAGCCATATGGGGGGGGAGACAGATACGCAGTATTTT. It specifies CASSHMGGETDTQYF.

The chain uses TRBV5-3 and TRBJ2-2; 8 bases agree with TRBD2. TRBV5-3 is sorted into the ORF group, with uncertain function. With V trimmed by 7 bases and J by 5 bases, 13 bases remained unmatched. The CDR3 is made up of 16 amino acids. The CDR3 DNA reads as TGTGCCAGACCCAGCGGGAGTGGAGGAAAGACCGGGGAGCTGTTTTTT. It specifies CARPSGSGGKTGELFF.

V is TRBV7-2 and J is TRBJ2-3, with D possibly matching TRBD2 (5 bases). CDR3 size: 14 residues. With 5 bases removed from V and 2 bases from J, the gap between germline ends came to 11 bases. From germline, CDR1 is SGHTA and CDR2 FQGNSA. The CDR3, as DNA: TGTGCCAGCAGCGTGGGGAGCCTCACAGATACGCAGTATTTT. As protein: CASSVGSLTDTQYF. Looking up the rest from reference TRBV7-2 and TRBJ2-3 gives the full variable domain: GAGVSQSPSNKVTEKGKDVELRCDPISGHTALYWYRQSLGQGLEFLIYFQGNSAPDKSGLPSDRFSAERTGGSVSTLTIQRTQQEDSAVYLCASSVGSLTDTQYFGPGTRLTVL.

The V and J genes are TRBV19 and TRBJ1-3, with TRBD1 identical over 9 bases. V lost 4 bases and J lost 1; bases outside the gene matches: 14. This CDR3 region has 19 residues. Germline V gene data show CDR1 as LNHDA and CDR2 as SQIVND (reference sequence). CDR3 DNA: TGTGCCAGTAGTACAGAACCGGGACAGGGAGTTAGATCTGGAAACACCATATATTTT. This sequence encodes CASSTEPGQGVRSGNTIYF.